This TCR beta chain appears in the sequencing data of a study of blood T cells in healthy people across ages (dated by TCRdb to between 2014 and 2017). At the level of the whole study: In model experiments, roughly one uniquely barcoded TCR beta cDNA molecule per two T cells was captured by template switching. Age-related changes in TCR beta repertoire diversity were measured in the study by deep sequencing normalized with unique cDNA molecular identifiers. The donors were divided into four age groups: young (average around 17 years), middle-aged (roughly 40), aged (about 60) and long-lived (roughly 82). To avoid experimental bias, donors of different ages were distributed randomly across sequencing lanes. Using the same blood draw, the study looked at two additional independent replicas of 1 million unique cDNA reads for two donors, one aged 18 to 29 and the other aged 80 or older. Findings and caveats that apply to the study as a whole: The percentage of naive T cells measured by flow cytometry correlated strongly with observed TCR beta diversity. Estimates of total diversity based on one million sequenced T cells were regarded as lower bounds and as underestimates. The long-lived group showed more naive CD4+ T cells, fewer expanded clones and increased TCR diversity than the aged group, suggesting age selection. Because donor CMV infection status was unknown, age-related changes in expanded clonotypes were potentially confounded. Observed TCR beta diversity per million T cells fell roughly linearly with age, and a significant reduction was already apparent by age roughly 40. Bulk unsorted PBMC profiling prevented conclusive comparison of naive and antigen-experienced compartments.

From its cysteine to its phenylalanine, the CDR3 spans 15 amino acids. Of the read, only the CDR3 DNA is kept; its 45 bases are in frame from base 1. V and J lose 0 bases and 6 bases, and a span of 11 bases separates them. From the germline V gene, CDR1 is SNHLY and CDR2 is FYNNEI. The method behind the library was 5' RACE. The reads were generated on an Illumina HiSeq 2500. The second PCR ran for roughly 6 to 11 cycles and used a J-beta primer mix along with a sample-barcoded 5' primer. A unique molecular identifier was introduced onto each TCR beta cDNA molecule by a template-switch 5' adaptor carrying 12 random nucleotides. At least 2.5 million CDR3-containing paired-end reads were obtained from each sample. First-strand cDNA synthesis was performed from all RNA using the Mint cDNA synthesis kit, with priming by a TRBC-specific oligonucleotide. Following uracil-DNA glycosylase treatment, all cDNA underwent a first 18-cycle PCR with the universal primers M1SS and BC2_uni_R. On the authors' methods: For normalization, 1 million high-quality reads, each with a distinct molecular identifier, were randomly selected from each sample. Instead of being binned into consensus sequences, reads that shared molecular identifiers were thrown out. MiTCR, with a Q25 quality threshold and the strictest error-elimination algorithm, was used for CDR3 identification, clonotype clustering and error correction. A nonparametric unseen species model with Euler transformation was used to estimate lower-bound total TCR beta diversity. Starting from the raw public reads, TCRdb applied fastp trimming at Q25, assembled clones with MiXCR and retained in-frame beta chains. CDR3 protein duplicates are merged, each entry listing the most common genes and DNA. Here the V and J calls rest on TCRdb's processing, not on the authors' analysis. For this sample there are 650,000 to 800,000 distinct CDR3 sequences; around 43% appear just once. The ten biggest clones cover nearly 20% of the sample.

This clonotype has just a few counts. The specificity of this receptor is unknown. Base qualities are not at hand, and no much larger clone is one base apart. Donors were 39 systemically healthy Caucasian individuals from Russia aged roughly 6 to 95 years. Each donor gave 8 to 10 milliliters of peripheral blood, drawn into EDTA-treated Vacutainer tubes. Ficoll-Paque density-gradient centrifugation was used to isolate PBMCs, with at least 6.5 million per sample. Trizol reagent was used to extract total RNA from PBMCs, with at least 6 micrograms per sample. Naive CD45RAhigh/CD27high T cell percentages were measured by flow cytometry on a PBMC aliquot from every donor.

Sequenced material: blood. This clonotype originated in a man aged 60 to 75 in good health. The sequence links TRBV2 to TRBJ2-2; there is no confident call for the D gene. The CDR3 has the sequence CASSEAPTRPGELFF. In nucleotides, the sequence is TGTGCCAGCAGTGAAGCCCCCACCCGGCCCGGGGAGCTGTTTTTT.